Below, 11 T cell receptor beta chains from the same sample are listed, as sequenced in a study of OX40 agonist ivuxolimab in advanced cancers. Sequencing was performed with immunoSEQ multiplex PCR; in TCRdb, only in-frame clones are kept and a portion is missing. This sample yields about 31,000 clones, of which about four fifths are seen a single time; 20% to 25% belongs to the top ten. The starting material was CD4+ or CD8+ T cells sorted from blood, obtained in a trial of the OX40 agonist ivuxolimab. Every receptor here comes from an adult with an advanced solid tumor such as melanoma, head and neck, liver or kidney cancer.

The chain couples TRBV6-6 to TRBJ1-5, with D possibly TRBD1 on 6 matching bases. CDR3 size: 14 residues. Germline V lookup: CDR1 MNHNY, CDR2 SVGAGI (reference sequence). V lost 5 bases and J 3 bases, leaving 11 bases between the germline ends. CDR3 sequence (DNA): TGTGCCAGCAGTCCCAGGGGTAACAATCAGCCCCAGCATTTT. The encoded protein is CASSPRGNNQPQHF.

V gene TRBV6-5 combines with J gene TRBJ2-2; 7 bases are a match to TRBD1. CDR3 size: 14 residues. The ends lost 5 bases at V and 6 bases at J; junction bases unmatched: 6. Germline assignment: CDR1 MNHEY and CDR2 SVGAGI. CDR3 protein: CASSDNRGAGELFF. DNA for the CDR3: TGTGCCAGCAGTGATAACAGGGGCGCCGGGGAGCTGTTTTTT.

This clone is medium-sized (0.01 to 0.1%) within its sample. The V and J genes are TRBV2 and TRBJ1-4; D gene uncertain. The germline CDR1 and CDR2 sequences are SNHLY and FYNNEI. V dropped 2 bases and J dropped 5 bases, with 9 bases sitting between them. The CDR3 is made up of 14 amino acids. CDR3 sequence reads: CASSESSINEKLFF. CDR3 coding DNA: TGTGCCAGCAGTGAATCCAGTATAAATGAAAAACTGTTTTTT.

This clone was seen more than once but under ten times. V gene TRBV30 combines with J gene TRBJ1-5; 8 positions agree with TRBD1. V was clipped by 8 bases and J by 6 bases; unmatched bases: 9. The CDR3 contains 13 residues. Germline assignment: CDR1 GTSNPN and CDR2 SVGIG (reference sequence). This CDR3 reads CAMSTGALQPQHF. Written as DNA, the CDR3 is TGTGCCATGTCGACAGGGGCCCTTCAGCCCCAGCATTTT.

The chain has TRBV5-1 and TRBJ2-7, with D unclear. This CDR3 region has 13 residues. Germline-derived CDR1 and CDR2 are SGHRS and YFSETQ. The V end was cut by 0 bases, the J end by 2 bases, with 6 bases between. CDR3 region: CASSLGRPYEQYF. The CDR3 DNA reads as TGCGCCAGCAGCTTGGGTAGGCCCTACGAGCAGTACTTC.

This clone was recorded only once. This chain joins TRBV28 and TRBJ1-4; D not resolved. Germline CDR1 reads MDHEN; CDR2 reads SYDVKM. The length of the CDR3 is 12 residues. Trimming cost V 5 bases and J 7 bases, with 8 bases left between them. The CDR3 region is CASSPPREKLFF. The CDR3 nucleotides read TGTGCCAGCAGTCCCCCTCGTGAAAAACTGTTTTTT. The whole variable domain, remainder taken from reference TRBV28 and TRBJ1-4, is DVKVTQSSRYLVKRTGEKVFLECVQDMDHENMFWYRQDPGLGLRLIYFSYDVKMKEKGDIPEGYSVSREKKERFSLILESASTNQTSMYLCASSPPREKLFFGSGTQLSVL.

The chain has TRBV4-1 and TRBJ2-3; 9 nucleotides agree with TRBD2. The CDR3 loop spans 17 amino acids. V dropped 0 bases and J dropped 1; count of bases not matched to a gene: 5. From germline, CDR1 is MGHRA and CDR2 YSYEKL. CDR3: CASSQDPAGGRTDTQYF. The CDR3 DNA is TGCGCCAGCAGCCAAGATCCAGCGGGGGGCCGCACAGATACGCAGTATTTT.

This clone has a single count. The rearrangement links TRBV6-5 to TRBJ2-1, with TRBD2 identical over 9 bases. In germline, CDR1 is MNHEY, CDR2 SVGAGI. Germline trimming cut 6 bases from V and 6 bases from J; bases unmatched to any gene: 3. The length of the CDR3 is 13 residues. CDR3 sequence: CASRRLAANEQFF. The CDR3 DNA sequence: TGTGCCAGCAGGCGACTAGCGGCCAATGAGCAGTTCTTC.

The chain carries TRBV5-6 and TRBJ1-3, with D unresolved. CDR1 and CDR2 (germline): SGHDT, YYEEEE. The CDR3 spans 16 residues. Deletions cut 1 base from V and 0 bases from J, with 11 bases between. The CDR3 region has the DNA TGTGCCAGCAGCTTGCGAAGCTTCAGCTCTGGAAACACCATATATTTT. It translates to CASSLRSFSSGNTIYF. The variable domain in full, with the rest retrieved from reference TRBV5-6 and TRBJ1-3, is DAGVTQSPTHLIKTRGQQVTLRCSPKSGHDTVSWYQQALGQGPQFIFQYYEEEERQRGNFPDRFSGHQFPNYSSELNVNALLLGDSALYLCASSLRSFSSGNTIYFGEGSWLTVV.

The chain couples TRBV14 to TRBJ2-7; a possible D gene is TRBD2 (5 bases). V was shortened by 4 bases and J by 0 bases, with 7 bases between the two germline ends. There are 13 residues in the CDR3. Germline-derived CDR1 and CDR2 are SGHDN and FVKESK. CDR3 loop: CASSRRRSYEQYF. The CDR3 DNA follows: TGTGCCAGCAGCCGGAGGCGCTCCTACGAGCAGTACTTC.

The chain is built from TRBV7-6 and TRBJ2-6; 8 bases fit TRBD1. The CDR3 consists of 18 residues. Germline lookup yields CDR1 SGHVS and CDR2 FNYEAQ. After removal of 5 bases from V and 3 bases from J, the junction contained 12 bases not matched to a gene. For the CDR3, the DNA is TGTGCCAGCAGCCTGACAGGGGTTTATGAAGTTGGGGCCAACGTCCTGACTTTC. Its protein product is CASSLTGVYEVGANVLTF.